This TCR beta chain is from a study of T and B cells in COVID-19 patients. Study in general: Of 20 active-infection patients, approximately 18 carried comorbidities linked to unfavorable COVID-19 outcome.

Blood genomic DNA input for TRB amplification was 250-500 ng. Multiplex PCR with BIOMED2 TRB-A/B primer pools amplified TRB rearrangements. TCRdb re-derived calls from the multiplex PCR reads in MiXCR, one entry per CDR3 protein. The sample lists about 16,000 distinct CDR3 sequences, 27% occurring once. Findings and limits, study-wide: Symptomatic-phase blood samples from mildly ill patients and early samples from severe cases were scarce. Active COVID-19 showed highly clonal TRB repertoires; recovery showed diversity and richness above healthy donors.

To note about this clonotype: Its antigen is not identified.

The TCR originated in a human donor who had recovered from COVID-19. Sequenced: blood.

This CDR3 reads CASSRDRDGNTGELFF. The CDR3 DNA reads as TGTGCCAGCAGCAGGGACAGGGATGGGAACACCGGGGAGCTGTTTTTT. This chain links TRBV7-6 with TRBJ2-2; 9 nucleotides agree with TRBD1. The trim removed 5 bases at V and 1 base at J, leaving 5 bases unmatched. This CDR3 has 16 residues. The germline CDR1 and CDR2 sequences are SGHVS and FNYEAQ.